This TCR beta chain was sequenced during a study of response to subunit inactivated influenza vaccine. Deletions cut 8 bases from V and 0 bases from J, with 8 bases between. Germline V CDR1 and CDR2: MDHEN, SYDVKM. The CDR3 is made up of 13 amino acids. This clonotype was picked up many times. TCRdb recomputed calls from the RT-PCR reads with MiXCR, one row per CDR3 protein. The sample lists some 570,000 distinct CDR3 sequences; over 9% were seen once. These sequences were also reported in another study, on T cells expressing NK-cell markers. From that paper: In generating TCR beta cDNA, 5'RACE template switching with UMIs was used. Top CD8+ clonotypes included the dominant CD3+CD56+NKG2C+ clonotypes in several donors.

This specimen consisted of PBMCs from blood, obtained on the day of vaccination. The clonotype originates from a man aged 45-60 years who received an inactivated influenza vaccine. The J gene is TRBJ1-5, the V gene TRBV28; D ambiguous. The CDR3 loop is CASHRDSNQPQHF. In DNA form, the CDR3 reads TGTGCCAGCCACAGAGATAGCAATCAGCCCCAGCATTTT.